This T cell receptor beta chain was recovered during a study of cytomegalovirus exposure and HLA in healthy donors. Study-wide findings and caveats: The authors enumerated around 150 TCR beta chains as linked to cytomegalovirus. Confirmation in vitro established that a few CMV-associated chains were specific for CMV antigens. Later analysis identified some 16,000 TCR beta sequences associated with HLA alleles, using a false discovery rate threshold of 0.05.

The CDR3 contains 17 residues. The ends were cut back, 0 bases at V and 5 bases at J, with 17 bases in the middle. In germline, CDR1 is MRHNA, CDR2 SNTAGT. Comment on this clone: The antigen remains undetermined.

Primers included in the PCR were 60 Vbeta and 13 Jbeta primers. Some clones are missing from TCRdb's copy, which holds only in-frame ones; the method was immunoSEQ multiplex PCR. The repertoire holds tens of thousands of clones, with roughly 44% as singletons. The sequence came from a woman between 45 and 60 years old in good health and CMV-seronegative. The sample taken for sequencing was PBMCs. The chain carries TRBV6-4 and TRBJ2-1; weak D call: TRBD1 (5 bases). The DNA for the CDR3 is TGTGCCAGCAGTGACTCGAGCGCAGGGCGAGTACACAATGAGCAGTTCTTC. Translated: CASSDSSAGRVHNEQFF.